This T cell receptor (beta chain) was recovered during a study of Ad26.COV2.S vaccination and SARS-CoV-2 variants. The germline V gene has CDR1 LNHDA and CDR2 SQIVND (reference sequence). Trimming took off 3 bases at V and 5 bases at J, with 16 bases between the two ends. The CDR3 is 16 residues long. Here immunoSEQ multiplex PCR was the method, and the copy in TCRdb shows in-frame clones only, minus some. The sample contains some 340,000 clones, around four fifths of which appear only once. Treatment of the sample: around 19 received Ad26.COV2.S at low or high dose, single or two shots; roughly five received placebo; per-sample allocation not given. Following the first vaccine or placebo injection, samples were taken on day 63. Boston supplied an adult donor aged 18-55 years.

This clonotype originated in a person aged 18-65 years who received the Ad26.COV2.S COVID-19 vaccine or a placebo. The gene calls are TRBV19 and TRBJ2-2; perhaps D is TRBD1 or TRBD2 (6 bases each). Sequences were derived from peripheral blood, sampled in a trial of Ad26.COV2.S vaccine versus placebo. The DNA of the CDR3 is TGTGCCAGTAGTATTAACGGGGGCACGTTTACCGGGGAGCTGTTTTTT. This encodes CASSINGGTFTGELFF.